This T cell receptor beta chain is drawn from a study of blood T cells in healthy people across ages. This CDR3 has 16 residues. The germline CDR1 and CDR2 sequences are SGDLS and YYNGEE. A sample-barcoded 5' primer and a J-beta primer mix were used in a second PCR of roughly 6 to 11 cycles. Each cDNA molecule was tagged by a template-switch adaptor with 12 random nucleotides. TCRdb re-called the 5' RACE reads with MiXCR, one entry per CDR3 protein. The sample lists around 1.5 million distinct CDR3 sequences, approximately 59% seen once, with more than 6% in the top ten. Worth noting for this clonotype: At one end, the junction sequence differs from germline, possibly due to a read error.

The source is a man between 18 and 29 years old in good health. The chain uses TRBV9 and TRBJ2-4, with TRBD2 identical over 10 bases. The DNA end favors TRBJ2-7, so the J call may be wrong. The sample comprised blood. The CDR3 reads CASSARVGLASCEQYF. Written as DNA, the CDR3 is TGTGCCAGCAGCGCGCGGGTGGGACTAGCGTCCTGCGAGCAGTACTTC.